The 16 T cell receptor beta chains reported below all come from one sample, sequenced in a study of CD8 T cells in ankylosing spondylitis. TCRdb used MiXCR to reprocess the 5' RACE reads, holding one entry per CDR3 protein. The repertoire holds approximately 150,000 distinct CDR3 sequences, with roughly 44% as singletons. The sample consisted of synovial fluid, either unsorted or a sorted T cell fraction (not recorded which). All receptors come from a male donor with ankylosing spondylitis.

This clonotype was seen only a few times. This chain connects TRBV3-1 to TRBJ2-1, with D hard to call. The CDR3 has 16 amino acids. Germline values: CDR1 LGHDT, CDR2 YNNKEL (reference sequence). The germline V and J ends were trimmed by 1 base and 7 bases, with 17 bases remaining between them. The CDR3 nucleotides are TGTGCCAGCAGCCAAGGCGGCCTATCTCGGATAAATGAGCAGTTCTTC. This gives the protein CASSQGGLSRINEQFF.

This sequence joins TRBV28 and TRBJ1-6; D is undetermined. Germline-derived CDR1 and CDR2 are MDHEN and SYDVKM. This CDR3 has 20 amino acids. V gave up 5 bases and J gave up 0 bases, with 23 bases separating them. The DNA for the CDR3 is TGTGCCAGCAGTCCAACCCTTTATCCGTTTGGTAGCTCCTATAATTCACCCCTCCACTTT. Its protein product is CASSPTLYPFGSSYNSPLHF. Combining the CDR3 with reference TRBV28 and TRBJ1-6 gives the whole variable domain DVKVTQSSRYLVKRTGEKVFLECVQDMDHENMFWYRQDPGLGLRLIYFSYDVKMKEKGDIPEGYSVSREKKERFSLILESASTNQTSMYLCASSPTLYPFGSSYNSPLHFGNGTRLTVT.

J is TRBJ1-2 and V is TRBV7-3, with D hard to call. Germline CDR1 and CDR2: SGHTA and FQGTGA. The CDR3 loop spans 15 amino acids. V gave up 5 bases and J gave up 5 bases, with 18 bases separating them. This chain's CDR3 is CASSPNGGAEYGYTF. The CDR3 DNA is TGTGCCAGCAGCCCCAACGGAGGCGCCGAATATGGCTACACCTTC.

Only a few counts were recorded for this clonotype. The chain is built from TRBV4-1 and TRBJ1-6, with D hard to call. There are 16 residues in the CDR3. The V and J ends lost 3 bases and 10 bases respectively, with 19 bases between them. Germline lookup yields CDR1 MGHRA and CDR2 YSYEKL. This CDR3 reads CASSHPVRQIGSPLHF. The DNA for the CDR3 is TGCGCCAGCAGCCACCCGGTCAGGCAGATTGGGTCACCCCTCCACTTT.

Turning to this clonotype: It is unclear where the CDR3 begins or ends on the DNA, so no DNA is shown, and the CDR3 is as TCRdb lists it. This chain joins TRBV11-2 and TRBJ1-1; the D call in the table, TRBD1, was not verified against the DNA. The CDR3 extends over 19 residues, inclusive of both ends. In germline, CDR1 is SGHAT, CDR2 FQNNGV. The CDR3 sequence is CASSLHFGLEGGENTEAFF.

The chain recombines TRBV24-1 with TRBJ2-5, with TRBD2 as a possible D gene (6 bases). V lost 0 bases and J 1 base, leaving 17 bases between the germline ends. The CDR3 is 18 amino acids. Germline-derived CDR1 and CDR2 are KGHDR and SFDVKD. The CDR3 is CATSDLKRASSRQETQYF. CDR3 nucleotides: TGTGCCACCAGTGATTTGAAGCGGGCCTCATCGCGCCAAGAGACCCAGTACTTC.

V is TRBV5-1 and J is TRBJ1-2; possible D gene TRBD1, 5 bases. V gave up 4 bases and J gave up 4 bases, with 17 bases separating them. The CDR3 has 15 amino acids. Per the germline V gene, CDR1 is SGHRS and CDR2 is YFSETQ. The CDR3 region is CASSGKDKRRYGYTF. The CDR3 coding sequence is TGCGCCAGCAGCGGGAAGGACAAGCGTCGCTATGGCTACACCTTC.

The rearrangement links TRBV6-1 to TRBJ2-3; 9 nucleotides agree with TRBD1. CDR1 is MNHNS and CDR2 is SASEGT in the germline V gene. Trimming removed 7 bases from V and 2 bases from J; junction bases left unmatched: 7. The CDR3 is 15 residues long. CDR3: CASKPGQGHTDTQYF. The CDR3 DNA reads as TGTGCCAGCAAACCGGGACAGGGCCACACAGATACGCAGTATTTT.

The rearrangement links TRBV9 to TRBJ2-5; no clear D gene. The CDR3 has 14 amino acids. Between the trimmed V and J ends, which lost 4 bases and 4 bases, there was a span of 14 bases. The germline V gene has CDR1 SGDLS and CDR2 YYNGEE. The CDR3 bases are TGTGCCAGCAGCCCCGACGGGTTGGTAGAGACCCAGTACTTC. It translates to CASSPDGLVETQYF.

This clonotype has at least ten counts. This chain links TRBV27 with TRBJ1-2; 7 bases are a match to TRBD1. The CDR3 is 17 residues long. Unmatched junction bases numbered 12, after V lost 5 bases and J lost 0 bases. Germline values: CDR1 MNHEY, CDR2 SMNVEV (reference sequence). This CDR3 reads CASSTSSAQGANYGYTF. CDR3 coding DNA: TGTGCCAGCAGTACCTCGTCAGCCCAGGGGGCTAACTATGGCTACACCTTC.

The V call is TRBV28, the J call TRBJ2-1; D is unclear. V lost 6 bases, J lost 1 base, and 13 bases lay in between. There are 15 residues in the CDR3. The germline gives CDR1 MDHEN, CDR2 SYDVKM. CDR3 in DNA: TGTGCCAGCAGCCTCTTCTGGGGTTCCTACAATGAGCAGTTCTTC. This codes for CASSLFWGSYNEQFF. The full variable domain, with the rest looked up from reference TRBV28 and TRBJ2-1, is DVKVTQSSRYLVKRTGEKVFLECVQDMDHENMFWYRQDPGLGLRLIYFSYDVKMKEKGDIPEGYSVSREKKERFSLILESASTNQTSMYLCASSLFWGSYNEQFFGPGTRLTVL.

The chain recombines TRBV9 with TRBJ1-2; D unclear. CDR1 is SGDLS and CDR2 is YYNGEE in the germline V gene. V was pared by 3 bases and J by 3 bases, with 12 bases between. There are 14 residues in the CDR3. The CDR3 sequence is CASSASWQDYGYTF. DNA for the CDR3: TGTGCCAGCAGCGCGAGTTGGCAGGACTATGGCTACACCTTC. The whole variable domain, remainder taken from reference TRBV9 and TRBJ1-2, is DSGVTQTPKHLITATGQRVTLRCSPRSGDLSVYWYQQSLDQGLQFLIQYYNGEERAKGNILERFSAQQFPDLHSELNLSSLELGDSALYFCASSASWQDYGYTFGSGTRLTVV.

This clonotype was found a few times. The V gene is TRBV28, the J gene TRBJ1-2, with unresolved D. The V end lost 2 bases, the J end lost 2 bases, and 12 bases lay between the germline ends. CDR3 length: 15 amino acids. Germline CDR1 and CDR2: MDHEN and SYDVKM. The CDR3 protein is CASSLIPGENYGYTF. CDR3 in DNA: TGTGCCAGCAGTTTAATCCCCGGGGAAAACTATGGCTACACCTTC.

This clonotype has a single count. The chain employs TRBV4-3 and TRBJ2-3, with D hard to call. CDR3 length: 14 amino acids. The germline CDR1 and CDR2 sequences are LGHNA and YSLEER. Trimming removed 0 bases at V and 6 bases at J, with 10 bases between. The CDR3 loop reads CASSQDSAGDTQYF. The DNA for the CDR3 is TGCGCCAGCAGCCAAGACAGCGCCGGCGATACGCAGTATTTT.

J is TRBJ1-2 and V is TRBV5-1, with 7 nucleotides matching TRBD1. This CDR3 is 16 amino acids long. Trimming at V came to 0 bases and at J to 5 bases, leaving 10 bases not matched to a gene. The germline V gene encodes CDR1 SGHRS and CDR2 YFSETQ. The CDR3 loop reads CASSLVYWDSFYGYTF. In DNA form, the CDR3 reads TGCGCCAGCAGCTTGGTTTATTGGGACAGCTTTTATGGCTACACCTTC.

The rearrangement uses TRBV12-3 or TRBV12-4 and TRBJ2-7; possible D gene TRBD2, 5 bases. The CDR3 contains 16 residues. Trimming took off 4 bases at V and 6 bases at J, with 22 bases between the two ends. This chain's CDR3 is CASSSLHRALEGEQYF. CDR3 nucleotides: TGTGCCAGCAGTTCCCTCCACCGGGCCCTAGAGGGCGAGCAGTACTTC.